Listed here is a single T cell receptor beta chain. This specimen comes from a study of blood T cell repertoires in COVID-19. Study at large: PBMCs, B-cell-depleted T cells, or T cells were the source of the cDNA or gDNA that made up the material.

Original processing notes: By means of reference gene primer amplification, nucleated cell counts were estimated. Only in-frame clones appear in the TCRdb table, and some are missing; sequencing was by immunoSEQ multiplex PCR. That table is the source of V, J and clone size, and D and trimming were worked out from the DNA. This sample has 250,000 to 350,000 clones; 88% occur once, and the top ten carry 11%. Germline V lookup: CDR1 DFQATT, CDR2 SNEGSKA (reference sequence). The CDR3 has 13 residues. V trimming: 3 bases; J trimming: 7 bases; junction bases outside the gene matches: 6. It was during active infection that Seattle patients were enrolled and then longitudinally followed.

Material: peripheral blood. This sequence originates from a woman aged 25 to 39 with COVID-19, enrolled during active disease. The chain links TRBV20-1 to TRBJ1-5, with 7 bases identical to TRBD1. The CDR3 region has the DNA TGCAGTGCTAGTTTAGGGGGCGGACAGCCCCAGCATTTT. Its protein product is CSASLGGGQPQHF.